The T cell receptor beta chain under discussion was sequenced for a study of control samples from healthy donors and cancer patients. Germline V gene lookup returns CDR1 SGHTA and CDR2 FQGTGA. The CDR3 is 14 residues long. Trimming cost V 5 bases and J 6 bases, with 15 bases left between them. Sequenced by immunoSEQ multiplex PCR; TCRdb stores in-frame clones only, minus some. Found here are around 110,000 clones, 80% to 90% of them singletons; the top ten hold approximately 1.1%. The sequence was obtained from a woman aged 50 to 60 with colorectal cancer. This chain joins TRBV7-3 and TRBJ2-3; D perhaps matches TRBD2 (5 bases). What was sequenced was PBMCs. The DNA for the CDR3 is TGTGCCAGCAGCCCTAGCAGACCTCATGATACGCAGTATTTT. Amino acids: CASSPSRPHDTQYF.